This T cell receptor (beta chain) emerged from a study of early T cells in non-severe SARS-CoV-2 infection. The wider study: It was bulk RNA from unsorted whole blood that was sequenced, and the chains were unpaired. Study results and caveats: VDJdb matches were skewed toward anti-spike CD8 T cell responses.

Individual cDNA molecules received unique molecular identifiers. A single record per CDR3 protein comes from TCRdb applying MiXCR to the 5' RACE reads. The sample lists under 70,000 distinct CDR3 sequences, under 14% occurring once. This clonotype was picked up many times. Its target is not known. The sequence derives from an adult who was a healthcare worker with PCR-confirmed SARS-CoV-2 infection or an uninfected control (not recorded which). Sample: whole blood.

CDR3 nucleotide sequence: TGTGCCACCAGCAGAGATAACCAAGAGACCCAGTACTTC. Protein product: CATSRDNQETQYF. The chain recombines TRBV15 with TRBJ2-5; the D is unclear. V was trimmed by 0 bases and J by 0 bases, leaving 2 bases between them. The CDR3 consists of 13 residues. Germline V gene sequence: CDR1 LNHNV, CDR2 YYDKDF (reference sequence).